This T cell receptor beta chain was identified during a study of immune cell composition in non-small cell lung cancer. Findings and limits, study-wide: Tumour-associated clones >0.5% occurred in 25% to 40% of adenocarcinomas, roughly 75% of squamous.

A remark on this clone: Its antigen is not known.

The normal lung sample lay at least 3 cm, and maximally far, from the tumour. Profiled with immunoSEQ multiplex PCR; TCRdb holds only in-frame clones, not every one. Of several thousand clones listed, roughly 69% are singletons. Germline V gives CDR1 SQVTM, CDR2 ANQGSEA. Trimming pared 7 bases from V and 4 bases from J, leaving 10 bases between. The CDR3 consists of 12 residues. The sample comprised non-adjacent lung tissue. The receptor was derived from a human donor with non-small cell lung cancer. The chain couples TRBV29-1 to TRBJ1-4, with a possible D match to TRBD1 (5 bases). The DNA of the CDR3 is TGCAGCGGCTACGGACATAATGAAAAACTGTTTTTT. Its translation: CSGYGHNEKLFF. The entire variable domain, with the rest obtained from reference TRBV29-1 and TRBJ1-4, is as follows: SAVISQKPSRDICQRGTSLTIQCQVDSQVTMMFWYRQQPGQSLTLIATANQGSEATYESGFVIDKFPISRPNLTFSTLTVSNMSPEDSSIYLCSGYGHNEKLFFGSGTQLSVL.